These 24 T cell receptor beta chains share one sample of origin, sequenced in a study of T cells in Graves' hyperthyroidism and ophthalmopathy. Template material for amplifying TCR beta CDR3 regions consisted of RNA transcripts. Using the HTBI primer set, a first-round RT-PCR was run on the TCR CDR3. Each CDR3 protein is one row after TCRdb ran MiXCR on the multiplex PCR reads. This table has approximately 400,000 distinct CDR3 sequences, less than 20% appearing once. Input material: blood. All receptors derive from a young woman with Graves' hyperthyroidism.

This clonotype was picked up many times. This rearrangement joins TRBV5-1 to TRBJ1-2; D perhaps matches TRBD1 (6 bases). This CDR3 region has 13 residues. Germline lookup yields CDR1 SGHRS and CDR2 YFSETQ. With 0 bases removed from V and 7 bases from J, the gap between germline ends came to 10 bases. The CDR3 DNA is TGCGCCAGCAGCTTGGATCCAGGGGCTGGCTACACCTTC. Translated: CASSLDPGAGYTF. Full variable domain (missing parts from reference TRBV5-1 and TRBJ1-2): KAGVTQTPRYLIKTRGQQVTLSCSPISGHRSVSWYQQTPGQGLQFLFEYFSETQRNKGNFPGRFSGRQFSNSRSEMNVSTLELGDSALYLCASSLDPGAGYTFGSGTRLTVV.

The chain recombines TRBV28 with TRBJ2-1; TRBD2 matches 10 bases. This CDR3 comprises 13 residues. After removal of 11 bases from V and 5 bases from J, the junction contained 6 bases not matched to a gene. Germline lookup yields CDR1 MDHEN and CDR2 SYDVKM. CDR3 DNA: TGTGCCGGAGCGGGGGGGTCAAACAATGAGCAGTTCTTC. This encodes CAGAGGSNNEQFF. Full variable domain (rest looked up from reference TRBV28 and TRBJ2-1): DVKVTQSSRYLVKRTGEKVFLECVQDMDHENMFWYRQDPGLGLRLIYFSYDVKMKEKGDIPEGYSVSREKKERFSLILESASTNQTSMYLCAGAGGSNNEQFFGPGTRLTVL.

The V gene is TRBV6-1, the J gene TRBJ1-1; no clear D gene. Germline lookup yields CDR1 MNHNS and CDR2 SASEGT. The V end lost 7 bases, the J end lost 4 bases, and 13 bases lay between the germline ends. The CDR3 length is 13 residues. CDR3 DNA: TGTGCCAGCAAGAGGGAGGTCGGCACTGAAGCTTTCTTT. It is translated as CASKREVGTEAFF.

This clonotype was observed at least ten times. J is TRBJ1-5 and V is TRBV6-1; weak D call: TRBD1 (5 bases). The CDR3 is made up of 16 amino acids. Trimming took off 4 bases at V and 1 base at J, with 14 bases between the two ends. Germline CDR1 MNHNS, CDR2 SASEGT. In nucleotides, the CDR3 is TGTGCCAGCAGTGGGTCGGCAGGGCGAAGCAATCAGCCCCAGCATTTT. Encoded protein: CASSGSAGRSNQPQHF.

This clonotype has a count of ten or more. This CDR3 reads CASSGQVSGANVLTF. CDR3 nucleotides: TGTGCCAGCAGTGGACAGGTGTCTGGGGCCAACGTCCTGACTTTC. V and J are TRBV6-1 and TRBJ2-6; D is perhaps TRBD1 (6 bases). The CDR3 runs to 15 residues. V was pared by 4 bases and J by 1 base, with 8 bases between. The germline V gene encodes CDR1 MNHNS and CDR2 SASEGT.

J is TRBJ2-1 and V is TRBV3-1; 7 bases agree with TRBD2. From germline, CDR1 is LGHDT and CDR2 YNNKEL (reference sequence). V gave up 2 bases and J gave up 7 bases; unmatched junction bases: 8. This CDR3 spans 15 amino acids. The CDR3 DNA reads TGTGCCAGCAGCCAAAGGGCGGGAGTTATGAATGAGCAGTTCTTC. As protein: CASSQRAGVMNEQFF.

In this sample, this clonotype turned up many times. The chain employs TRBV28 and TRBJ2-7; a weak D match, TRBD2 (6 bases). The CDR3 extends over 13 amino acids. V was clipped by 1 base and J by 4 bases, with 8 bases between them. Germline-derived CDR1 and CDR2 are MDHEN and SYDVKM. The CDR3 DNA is TGTGCCAGCAGTTTATTTGCGGGATACGAGCAGTACTTC. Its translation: CASSLFAGYEQYF.

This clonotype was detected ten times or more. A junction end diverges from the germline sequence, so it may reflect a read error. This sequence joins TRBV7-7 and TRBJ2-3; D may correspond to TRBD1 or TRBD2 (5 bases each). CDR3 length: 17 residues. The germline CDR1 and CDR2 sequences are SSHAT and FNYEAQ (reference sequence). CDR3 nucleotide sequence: TGTGCTAGCAGCTTAGGCGAGGGGCTAGGCCACACAGATACGCAGTATTTT. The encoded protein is CASSLGEGLGHTDTQYF. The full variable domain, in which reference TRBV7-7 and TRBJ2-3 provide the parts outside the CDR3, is GAGVSQSPRYKVTKRGQDVTLRCDPISSHATLYWYQQALGQGPEFLTYFNYEAQPDKSGLPSDRFSAERPEGSISTLTIQRTEQRDSAMYRCASSLGEGLGHTDTQYFGPGTRLTVL.

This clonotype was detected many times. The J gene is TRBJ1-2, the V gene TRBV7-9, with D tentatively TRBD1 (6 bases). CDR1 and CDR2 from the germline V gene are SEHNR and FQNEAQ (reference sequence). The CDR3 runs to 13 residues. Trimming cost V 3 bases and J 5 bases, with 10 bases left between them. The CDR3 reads CASSFGTPYGYTF. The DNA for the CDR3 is TGTGCCAGCAGCTTTGGGACACCATATGGCTACACCTTC.

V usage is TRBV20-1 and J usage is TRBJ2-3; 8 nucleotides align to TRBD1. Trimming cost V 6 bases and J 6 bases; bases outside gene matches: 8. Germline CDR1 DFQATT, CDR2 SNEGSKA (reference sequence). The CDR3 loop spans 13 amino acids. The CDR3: CSANRGAGDTQYF. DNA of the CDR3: TGCAGTGCAAACAGGGGGGCTGGTGATACGCAGTATTTT.

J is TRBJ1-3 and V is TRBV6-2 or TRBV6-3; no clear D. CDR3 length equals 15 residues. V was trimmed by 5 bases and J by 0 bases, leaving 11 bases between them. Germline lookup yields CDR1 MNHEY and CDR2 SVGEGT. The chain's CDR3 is CASSDPGFSGNTIYF. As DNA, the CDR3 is TGTGCCAGCAGTGACCCGGGGTTCTCTGGAAACACCATATATTTT.

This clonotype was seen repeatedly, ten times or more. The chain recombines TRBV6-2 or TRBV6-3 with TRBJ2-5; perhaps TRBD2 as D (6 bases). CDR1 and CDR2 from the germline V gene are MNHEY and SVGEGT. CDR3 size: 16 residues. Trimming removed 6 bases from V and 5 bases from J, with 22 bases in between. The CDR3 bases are TGTGCCAGCAGCTCCCAACTGGCGGGGCTTTGGGAGACCCAGTACTTC. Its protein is CASSSQLAGLWETQYF.

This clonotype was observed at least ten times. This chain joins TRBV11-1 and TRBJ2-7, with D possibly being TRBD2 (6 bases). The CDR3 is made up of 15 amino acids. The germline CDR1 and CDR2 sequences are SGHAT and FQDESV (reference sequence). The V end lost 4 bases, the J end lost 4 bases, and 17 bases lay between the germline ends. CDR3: CASSSNLGGIYEQYF. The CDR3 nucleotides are TGTGCCAGCAGCTCCAACTTGGGGGGAATATACGAGCAGTACTTC.

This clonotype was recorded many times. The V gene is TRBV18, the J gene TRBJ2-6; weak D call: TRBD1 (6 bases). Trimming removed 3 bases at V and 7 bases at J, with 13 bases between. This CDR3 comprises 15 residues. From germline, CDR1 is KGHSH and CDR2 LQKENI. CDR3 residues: CASSPLSGGANVLTF. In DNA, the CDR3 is TGTGCCAGCTCACCTCTATCTGGGGGCGCCAACGTCCTGACTTTC.

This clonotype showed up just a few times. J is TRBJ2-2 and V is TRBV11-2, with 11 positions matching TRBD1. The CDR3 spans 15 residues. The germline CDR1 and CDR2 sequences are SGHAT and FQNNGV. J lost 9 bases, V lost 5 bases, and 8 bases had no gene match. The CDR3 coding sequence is TGTGCCAGCAGCACCTGGGGACAGGGGGGCCGGGAGCTGTTTTTT. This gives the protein CASSTWGQGGRELFF.

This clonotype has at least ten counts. This CDR3 reads CSARISGVGHTEAFF. The CDR3 DNA follows: TGCAGTGCTAGAATCTCAGGGGTTGGGCACACTGAAGCTTTCTTT. This chain uses TRBV20-1 with TRBJ1-1; TRBD1 is a possible D gene (6 bases). Between the trimmed V and J ends, which lost 2 bases and 3 bases, there was a span of 16 bases. The germline V gene encodes CDR1 DFQATT and CDR2 SNEGSKA (reference sequence). The CDR3 is made up of 15 amino acids.

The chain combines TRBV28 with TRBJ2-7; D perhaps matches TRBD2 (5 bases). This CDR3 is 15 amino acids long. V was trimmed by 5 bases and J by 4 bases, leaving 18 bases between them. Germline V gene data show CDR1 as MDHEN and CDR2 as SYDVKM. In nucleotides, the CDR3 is TGTGCCAGCAGTCCCCCTACCGGGAACGGATACGAGCAGTACTTC. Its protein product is CASSPPTGNGYEQYF.

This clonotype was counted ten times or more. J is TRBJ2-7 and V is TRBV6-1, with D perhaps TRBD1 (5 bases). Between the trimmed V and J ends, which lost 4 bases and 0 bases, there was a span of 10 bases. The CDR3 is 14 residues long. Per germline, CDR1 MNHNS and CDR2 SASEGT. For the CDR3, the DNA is TGTGCCAGCAGTGGACAGCACCTCTCCTACGAGCAGTACTTC. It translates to CASSGQHLSYEQYF.

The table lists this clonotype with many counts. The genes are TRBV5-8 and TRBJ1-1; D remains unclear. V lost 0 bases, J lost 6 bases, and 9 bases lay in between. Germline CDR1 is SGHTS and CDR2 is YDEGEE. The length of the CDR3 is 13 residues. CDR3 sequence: CASSLVAMAEAFF. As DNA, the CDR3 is TGTGCCAGCAGCTTGGTCGCCATGGCTGAAGCTTTCTTT.

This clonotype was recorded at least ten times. In nucleotides, the CDR3 is TGCGCCAGCAGCTTGACCAATTTCGGACAGGGACGACCTGAAGCTTTCTTT. Protein product: CASSLTNFGQGRPEAFF. This chain connects TRBV5-1 to TRBJ1-1, with 8 bases lining up with TRBD1. V was clipped by 1 base and J by 6 bases; unmatched bases: 14. This CDR3 spans 17 amino acids. The germline gives CDR1 SGHRS, CDR2 YFSETQ.

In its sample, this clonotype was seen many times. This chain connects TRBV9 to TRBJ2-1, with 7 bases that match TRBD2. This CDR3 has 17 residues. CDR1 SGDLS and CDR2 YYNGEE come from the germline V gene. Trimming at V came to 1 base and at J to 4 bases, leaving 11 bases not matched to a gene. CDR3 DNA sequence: TGTGCCAGCAGCGTAAGCGGGGCCCCTTCTCCTTACAATGAGCAGTTCTTC. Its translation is CASSVSGAPSPYNEQFF.

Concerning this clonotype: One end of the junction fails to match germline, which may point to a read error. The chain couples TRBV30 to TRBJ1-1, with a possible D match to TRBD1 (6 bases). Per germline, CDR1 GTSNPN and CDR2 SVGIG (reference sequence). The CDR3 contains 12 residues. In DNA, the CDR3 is TGTGCCTGGAGTGTATCGGGTGACAGGCTAATCTTT. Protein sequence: CAWSVSGDRLIF. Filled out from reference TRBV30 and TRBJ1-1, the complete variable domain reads SQTIHQWPATLVQPVGSPLSLECTVEGTSNPNLYWYRQAAGRGLQLLFYSVGIGQISSEVPQNLSASRPQDRQFILSSKKLLLSDSGFYLCAWSVSGDRLIFGQGTRLTVV.

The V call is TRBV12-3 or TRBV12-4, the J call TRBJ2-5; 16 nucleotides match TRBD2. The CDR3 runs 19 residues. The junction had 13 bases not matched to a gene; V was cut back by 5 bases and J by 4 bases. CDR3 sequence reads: CASSPPGTSGGAWRETQYF. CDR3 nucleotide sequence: TGTGCCAGCAGTCCCCCGGGGACTAGCGGGGGGGCCTGGAGAGAGACCCAGTACTTC.

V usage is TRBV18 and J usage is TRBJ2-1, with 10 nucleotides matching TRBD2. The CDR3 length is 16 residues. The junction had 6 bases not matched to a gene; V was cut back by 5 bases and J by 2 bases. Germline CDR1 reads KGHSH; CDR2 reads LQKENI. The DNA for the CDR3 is TGTGCCAGCTCAACCAGGAGCGGGGGGGCCTACAATGAGCAGTTCTTC. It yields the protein CASSTRSGGAYNEQFF.